These T cell receptor beta chains were read from a single sample in a study of patients and donors after allogeneic stem cell transplantation. From the RT-PCR reads, TCRdb called clonotypes with MiXCR, one entry per CDR3 protein. The repertoire holds 15,000 to 20,000 distinct CDR3 sequences, about 5% seen once, with roughly 40% in the top ten. The sample was blood, either unsorted or a sorted T cell fraction (not recorded which). These receptors all stem from a human donor who was either an allogeneic HSCT recipient or a stem cell or donor lymphocyte infusion donor (not recorded which). It is not recorded whose cells these are; they may come from a transplant donor. Each CDR3 is given with its conserved first and last residue. Each record gives: clone size, J gene, V gene, D gene, CDR3 DNA, CDR3 protein. D genes are given only for firm matches. Clone sizes are given selectively: once, few, many, or a class where the clone is expanded.

many TRBJ2-1 TRBV13 . TGTGCCAGCAGCCCCCCCGAGGGAACCTACAATGAGCAGTTCTTC CASSPPEGTYNEQFF
many TRBJ1-5 TRBV28 TRBD1 TGTGCCAGCGGCAGGGGGGGCAATCAGCCCCAGCATTTT CASGRGGNQPQHF
many TRBJ2-3 TRBV27 TRBD1 TGTGCCAGCAGTATGTCGACAGGGCCCTTGGATACGCAGTATTTT CASSMSTGPLDTQYF
few TRBJ1-1 TRBV19 . TGTGCCAGTCGTGTCGGAGGGGGAGGGACACCACGAAAAGCTTTCTTT CASRVGGGGTPRKAFF
many TRBJ1-1 TRBV20-1 . TGCAGTGCAGAGGGAGGCACTGAAGCTTTCTTT CSAEGGTEAFF
many TRBJ2-3 TRBV27 . TGTGCCAGCACCCCGGGACTTTTTGGCGGAGATACGCAGTATTTT CASTPGLFGGDTQYF
many TRBJ2-3 TRBV5-1 . TGCGCCAGCGGAGACGGTAGCACAGATACGCAGTATTTT CASGDGSTDTQYF
medium-sized TRBJ1-4 TRBV28 TRBD1 TGTGCCAGCACACGACAGGGGAATGAAAAACTGTTTTTT CASTRQGNEKLFF
many TRBJ2-7 TRBV5-1 . TGCGCCAGCAGGACGGACCCAGTCTCCTACGAGCAGTACTTC CASRTDPVSYEQYF
many TRBJ2-1 TRBV3-1 TRBD1 TGTGCCAGCAGCATCCGGGACAGCGAGCAGTTCTTC CASSIRDSEQFF
many TRBJ2-1 TRBV20-1 . TGCAGTGCTCTTGGGGGCTGGGACAATGAGCAGTTCTTC CSALGGWDNEQFF
many TRBJ1-1 TRBV12-3/TRBV12-4 . TGTGCCAGCAGTTTAGAAGGACAGAGATCCACTGAAGCTTTCTTT CASSLEGQRSTEAFF
many TRBJ1-1 TRBV18 . TGTGCCAGCTCACCAAGGGGGAGAAACAGCGACACTGAAGCTTTCTTT CASSPRGRNSDTEAFF
few TRBJ2-6 TRBV11-1 TRBD1 TGTGCCAGCAGCCTAAGGGACAGGGGAGGACCTGGGGCCAACGTCCTGACTTTC CASSLRDRGGPGANVLTF
. TRBJ1-1 TRBV19 . TGTGCCAGTAGTATAGCACACTTGGGCACTGAAGCTTTCTTT CASSIAHLGTEAFF
few TRBJ2-2 TRBV10-3 TRBD1 TGTGCCATCAGTGAGTCGCCGGCAGGGGGCACCGGGGAGCTGTTTTTT CAISESPAGGTGELFF
. TRBJ1-1 TRBV5-1 . TGCGCCAGCAGCTTGGAGGGGGGCGCCTACACTGAAGCTTTCTTT CASSLEGGAYTEAFF
few TRBJ2-4 TRBV7-9 . TGTGCCAGCACCTTACCGGAGGGCAAAAACATTCAGTACTTC CASTLPEGKNIQYF
many TRBJ1-3 TRBV3-1 . TGTGCCAGCAGCCCCACACAAATGGGGGGAAACACCATATATTTT CASSPTQMGGNTIYF
few TRBJ2-3 TRBV7-2 TRBD2 TGTGCCAGCAGCTTAAGTGGGACTAGCGGGTCGCAGTATTTT CASSLSGTSGSQYF
medium-sized TRBJ1-1 TRBV20-1 . TGCAGTGCTAGAAACCAACAGGGAAGCCGCACTGAAGCTTTCTTT CSARNQQGSRTEAFF
many TRBJ2-1 TRBV11-2 TRBD2 TGTGCCAGCAGCTTAGATCTAGCGGGGGAGCAGTTCTTC CASSLDLAGEQFF
many TRBJ2-4 TRBV20-1 . TGCAGTGCTAGAGACGACAGAAACATTCAGTACTTC CSARDDRNIQYF
many TRBJ1-3 TRBV18 TRBD1 TGTGCCAGCTCACCGAGACAGGGGGCAAGTGGAAACACCATATATTTT CASSPRQGASGNTIYF
few TRBJ1-5 TRBV12-5 TRBD1 TGTGCTAGTGGTGCGGGACAGGGGGCAGGTCAGCCCCAGCATTTT CASGAGQGAGQPQHF
many TRBJ1-5 TRBV29-1 . TGCAGCGTTGAAGAAACCGCAGATCAGCCCCAGCATTTT CSVEETADQPQHF
many TRBJ1-1 TRBV7-2 TRBD1 TGTGCCAGCAGCTGGCTCACGGACAGGGCCACTGAAGCTTTCTTT CASSWLTDRATEAFF
. TRBJ1-1 TRBV19 . TGTGCCAGTAGCGTCACCTCCCGCACTGAAGCTTTCTTT CASSVTSRTEAFF
many TRBJ1-2 TRBV20-1 . TGCAGTGCTAGAGATTTCGGTGACCGCTATGGCTACACCTTC CSARDFGDRYGYTF
few TRBJ2-3 TRBV18 TRBD2 TGTGCCAGCTCACCAGTTCCTAGCGGGAGTGAAGATACGCAGTATTTT CASSPVPSGSEDTQYF
many TRBJ2-3 TRBV6-4 . TGTGCCAGCAGTGACCACCCTAGCACAGATACGCAGTATTTT CASSDHPSTDTQYF
few TRBJ2-1 TRBV18 . TGTGCCAGCTCACCGAACGGGCGAGGAGGCACCAATGAGCAGTTCTTC CASSPNGRGGTNEQFF
many TRBJ2-2 TRBV7-9 TRBD1 TGTGCCAGCAGCAGACAGGGGGATTTAGGCACCGGGGAGCTGTTTTTT CASSRQGDLGTGELFF
many TRBJ2-3 TRBV20-1 . TGCAGTGCCACGAGAGATACGCAGTATTTT CSATRDTQYF
few TRBJ2-7 TRBV10-3 . TGTGCCATCAGCCAGAGCGGCCAGGCTTCCTACGAGCAGTACTTC CAISQSGQASYEQYF
many TRBJ2-1 TRBV20-1 TRBD2 TGCAGTGCTAGAGAAATAATACTAGCGGGAAATGAGCAGTTCTTC CSAREIILAGNEQFF
many TRBJ2-1 TRBV2 TRBD1 TGTGCCAGCAGGCAAGGACAGGACAATGAGCAGTTCTTC CASRQGQDNEQFF
many TRBJ1-1 TRBV12-3/TRBV12-4 . TGTGCCAGCAGTCCCCGTCCCATGAACACTGAAGCTTTCTTT CASSPRPMNTEAFF
few TRBJ2-3 TRBV7-9 TRBD2 TGTGCCAGCAGCTGGGGGTCGGGTCTAGCGGGAGATCAGTATTTT CASSWGSGLAGDQYF
many TRBJ2-5 TRBV7-8 . TGTGCCAGCAGCCCCGGACAGAGGCTCTCCCAAGAGACCCAGTACTTC CASSPGQRLSQETQYF
few TRBJ2-3 TRBV20-1 . TGCAGTGCTAGAGATTTAAAGCGGTACACAGATACGCAGTATTTT CSARDLKRYTDTQYF
few TRBJ1-2 TRBV18 . TGTGCCAGCTCACCGACGTTGCGGACAGAGTCCCTGGATGGCTACACCTTC CASSPTLRTESLDGYTF
many TRBJ2-3 TRBV3-1 TRBD2 TGTGCCAGCAGCCACCGCCAGGGACTAGGAGATACGCAGTATTTT CASSHRQGLGDTQYF
many TRBJ2-3 TRBV18 TRBD1 TGTGCCAGCTCACCTGCCGGGACAGGGATGCGTACGCAGTATTTT CASSPAGTGMRTQYF
many TRBJ1-4 TRBV28 . TGTGCCAGCAGTTTGGCCCTAGTGTCAGAAAAACTGTTTTTT CASSLALVSEKLFF
few TRBJ2-6 TRBV11-1 . TGTGCCAGCAGCTTAGGTTCGGGCAGGGCTGGGGCCAACGTCCTGACTTTC CASSLGSGRAGANVLTF
. TRBJ1-6 TRBV9 TRBD1 TGTGCCAGCAGCGCCCCAGAGGGCGGGGACAGGTATAATTCACCCCTCCACTTT CASSAPEGGDRYNSPLHF
few TRBJ2-5 TRBV3-1 . TGTGCCAGCAGCCCCGACAGTTCTGGAGAGACCCAGTACTTC CASSPDSSGETQYF
. TRBJ1-2 TRBV7-9 TRBD1 TGTGCCAGCATCTCAGGACAGGGAAGTGCCTATGGCTACACCTTC CASISGQGSAYGYTF
many TRBJ1-1 TRBV11-3 . TGTGCCAGCAGCTTAGCTTGGGACACTGAAGCTTTCTTT CASSLAWDTEAFF
many TRBJ2-2 TRBV30 . TGTGCCTGGATCCCCCCCGGGGAGCTGTTTTTT CAWIPPGELFF
. TRBJ1-3 TRBV9 . TGTGCCAGCAGCCCTAGGACAGCCGGGCCTGGAAACTCCATATATTTT CASSPRTAGPGNSIYF
. TRBJ1-2 TRBV15 . TGTGCCACCAGCAGAGAGGTCCCTGCTGTTTATGGCTACACCTTC CATSREVPAVYGYTF
many TRBJ2-1 TRBV4-2 TRBD2 TGTGCCAGCAGCCTTGGTCCGACTAGCGGGGACGGGAATGAGCAGTTCTTC CASSLGPTSGDGNEQFF
many TRBJ1-2 TRBV20-1 . TGCAGTTCCAAGAGGGACATTGGAGGCTACACCTTC CSSKRDIGGYTF